Each of the 18 T cell receptor beta chains below was sequenced from the same sample in a study of blood T cell repertoires in COVID-19. Clones were sequenced by immunoSEQ multiplex PCR, and TCRdb holds only the in-frame ones, with some missing. The sample shows around 200,000 clones, around 85% of them seen only once. The sample consisted of PBMCs or T cells enriched from blood (not recorded which). The receptors stem from a man between 40 and 49 years old who had recovered from COVID-19.

CDR3 in DNA: TGTGCCAGAAGCTTGGCGCCTAACGGCCGAACCGGGACAGGGATATTACCGAGCTCCTACGAGCAGTACTTC. The encoded protein is CARSLAPNGRTGTGILPSSYEQYF. This rearrangement joins TRBV5-3 to TRBJ2-7, with 9 bases matching TRBD1. TRBV5-3 is sorted into the ORF group, with uncertain function. The CDR3 length is 24 residues. The ends lost 0 bases at V and 0 bases at J; junction bases unmatched: 28.

This chain uses TRBV7-8 with TRBJ1-4; TRBD1 aligns across 9 bases. J gave up 7 bases and V 5 bases, and 5 bases lay outside the gene matches. The CDR3 length is 14 residues. Per germline, CDR1 SGHVS and CDR2 FQNEAQ. DNA of the CDR3: TGTGCCAGCAGCGGCGGGACAGGGAGTGAAAAACTGTTTTTT. It yields the protein CASSGGTGSEKLFF. Together with reference TRBV7-8 and TRBJ1-4, the CDR3 gives the full variable domain: GAGVSQSPRYKVAKRGQDVALRCDPISGHVSLFWYQQALGQGPEFLTYFQNEAQLDKSGLPSDRFFAERPEGSVSTLKIQRTQQEDSAVYLCASSGGTGSEKLFFGSGTQLSVL.

This sequence joins TRBV5-1 and TRBJ2-6; maybe TRBD1 (5 bases). The germline V gene encodes CDR1 SGHRS and CDR2 YFSETQ. The CDR3 is 17 amino acids. Between the trimmed V and J ends, which lost 4 bases and 0 bases, there was a span of 14 bases. The CDR3 loop is CASSLFDRASGANVLTF. CDR3 DNA: TGCGCCAGCAGCCTCTTCGACAGAGCCTCTGGGGCCAACGTCCTGACTTTC.

The rearrangement uses TRBV24-1 and TRBJ2-1, with a weak D call TRBD2 (6 bases). V lost 4 bases to trimming and J lost 7 bases, with 22 bases between them. Germline CDR1 and CDR2: KGHDR and SFDVKD. The CDR3 extends over 17 amino acids. The CDR3 bases are TGTGCCACCAGTGACCTAACTAGCAGTGGGGCTAGGAATGAGCAGTTCTTC. Residues: CATSDLTSSGARNEQFF.

The rearrangement joins TRBV6-2 or TRBV6-3 to TRBJ2-4; weak D call: TRBD2 (6 bases). The germline V and J ends were trimmed by 6 bases and 3 bases, with 18 bases remaining between them. There are 16 residues in the CDR3. Germline V gene sequence: CDR1 MNHEY, CDR2 SVGEGT. The CDR3 spells CASSRQSQGGKNIQYF. The CDR3 bases are TGTGCCAGCAGCCGACAAAGTCAGGGAGGCAAAAACATTCAGTACTTC.

The DNA of the CDR3 is TGTGCCAGCACCCGGGACAGGGGACGGGATGAGCAGTTCTTC. Its translation: CASTRDRGRDEQFF. The gene calls are TRBV2 and TRBJ2-1, with 10 bases identical to TRBD1. Germline CDR1 SNHLY, CDR2 FYNNEI. V shed 7 bases and J 8 bases; nucleotides not matched to a gene: 8. The CDR3 consists of 14 residues.

The genes are TRBV13 and TRBJ1-3; 8 nucleotides match TRBD1. After removal of 4 bases from V and 0 bases from J, the junction contained 2 bases not matched to a gene. The CDR3 covers 15 residues. Germline V gives CDR1 PRHDT, CDR2 FYEKMQ (reference sequence). Here the CDR3 DNA reads TGTGCCAGCAGCTGGGGACAGGCCTCTGGAAACACCATATATTTT. Translating gives CASSWGQASGNTIYF.

CDR3 nucleotide sequence: TGTGCCAGCAGAAGTACAGACTCTGGGGCCAACGTCCTGACTTTC. Protein sequence: CASRSTDSGANVLTF. This chain joins TRBV2 and TRBJ2-6; no firm D call. The CDR3 runs to 15 residues. In germline, CDR1 is SNHLY, CDR2 FYNNEI. V lost 6 bases and J lost 0, with 9 bases in between. The full variable domain, in which reference TRBV2 and TRBJ2-6 provide the parts outside the CDR3, is EPEVTQTPSHQVTQMGQEVILRCVPISNHLYFYWYRQILGQKVEFLVSFYNNEISEKSEIFDDQFSVERPDGSNFTLKIRSTKLEDSAMYFCASRSTDSGANVLTFGAGSRLTVL.

The chain has TRBV6-5 and TRBJ1-2, with D possibly TRBD1 on 6 matching bases. CDR3 length equals 14 residues. Germline CDR1 reads MNHEY; CDR2 reads SVGAGI. V was pared by 7 bases and J by 7 bases, with 19 bases between. The CDR3 is CASNLAGGAGGYTF. For the CDR3, the DNA is TGTGCCAGCAACTTGGCCGGGGGGGCCGGTGGCTACACCTTC.

This clone was seen just once. This rearrangement joins TRBV28 to TRBJ2-7, with 9 positions matching TRBD2. Germline trimming cut 8 bases from V and 1 base from J; bases unmatched to any gene: 9. The CDR3 contains 15 residues. Germline CDR1 MDHEN, CDR2 SYDVKM. The CDR3 DNA sequence: TGTGCCAGCGCGGGGAGCGGGAGGTCGTCCTACGAGCAGTACTTC. Amino acids: CASAGSGRSSYEQYF.

V and J are TRBV13 and TRBJ2-7, with D possibly TRBD1 on 6 matching bases. Germline-derived CDR1 and CDR2 are PRHDT and FYEKMQ (reference sequence). Between the trimmed V and J ends, which lost 5 bases and 6 bases, there was a span of 14 bases. The CDR3 has 13 amino acids. The CDR3 spells CASSKRGSREQYF. The CDR3 coding sequence is TGTGCCAGCAGCAAAAGGGGGTCACGCGAGCAGTACTTC.

Only a few counts were recorded for this clone. The chain has TRBV7-2 and TRBJ2-7; TRBD1 aligns across 7 bases. This CDR3 has 15 residues. V was clipped by 1 base and J by 4 bases; unmatched bases: 7. Germline V gives CDR1 SGHTA, CDR2 FQGNSA. CDR3 residues: CASSLGTGRRYEQYF. The CDR3 DNA reads as TGTGCCAGCAGCTTAGGGACAGGTCGACGATACGAGCAGTACTTC.

In this sample, this clone turned up once. This rearrangement joins TRBV3-1 (or the pseudogene TRBV3-2) to TRBJ2-7, with TRBD2 matching 12 bases. J gave up 7 bases and V 0 bases, and 4 bases lay outside the gene matches. From germline, CDR1 is LGHDT and CDR2 YNNKEL (reference sequence). This CDR3 comprises 15 residues. This CDR3 is CASSQETSGSKEQYF. DNA of the CDR3: TGTGCCAGCAGCCAAGAGACTAGCGGGAGTAAGGAGCAGTACTTC.

The chain recombines TRBV5-1 with TRBJ1-6; D unresolved. With 0 bases removed from V and 5 bases from J, the gap between germline ends came to 12 bases. The CDR3 loop spans 16 amino acids. Germline V gene lookup returns CDR1 SGHRS and CDR2 YFSETQ. CDR3 coding DNA: TGCGCCAGCAGCTTGGGGGGTAGGGAGCATAATTCACCCCTCCACTTT. It translates to CASSLGGREHNSPLHF.

The rearrangement joins TRBV6-2 or TRBV6-3 to TRBJ1-1; TRBD1 matches at 7 bases. Trimming removed 6 bases from V and 3 bases from J; junction bases left unmatched: 10. Germline CDR1 and CDR2: MNHEY and SVGEGT. The CDR3 spans 15 residues. CDR3 in DNA: TGTGCCAGCAGCCCCGGGACAGCGTCCGACACTGAAGCTTTCTTT. Its protein product is CASSPGTASDTEAFF.

The V call is TRBV30, the J call TRBJ2-3; D perhaps matches TRBD1 (5 bases). Deletions cut 6 bases from V and 2 bases from J, with 12 bases between. The CDR3 has 13 residues. In germline, CDR1 is GTSNPN, CDR2 SVGIG (reference sequence). This CDR3 reads CACVTRVTDTQYF. The CDR3, as DNA: TGTGCCTGCGTCACCAGGGTCACAGATACGCAGTATTTT.

V usage is TRBV11-1 and J usage is TRBJ2-7; 7 bases match TRBD2. V lost 0 bases and J lost 3; bases outside the gene matches: 8. Germline V gene data show CDR1 as SGHAT and CDR2 as FQDESV (reference sequence). CDR3 length equals 16 residues. The CDR3 DNA reads TGTGCCAGCAGCTTAGCGGTGTCGGGAGGATACTACGAGCAGTACTTC. It encodes CASSLAVSGGYYEQYF. Drawing the rest from reference TRBV11-1 and TRBJ2-7, the complete variable domain is EAEVAQSPRYKITEKSQAVAFWCDPISGHATLYWYRQILGQGPELLVQFQDESVVDDSQLPKDRFSAERLKGVDSTLKIQPAELGDSAMYLCASSLAVSGGYYEQYFGPGTRLTVT.

This clone was recorded once. The chain recombines TRBV7-2 with TRBJ2-1; possible D gene TRBD1, 6 bases. Looked up from germline, CDR1 is SGHTA and CDR2 is FQGNSA. The V end was cut by 5 bases, the J end by 2 bases, with 13 bases between. The CDR3 runs to 15 residues. The CDR3 reads CASSLRGPTYNEQFF. CDR3 nucleotides: TGTGCCAGCAGCCTCAGGGGCCCGACCTACAATGAGCAGTTCTTC.